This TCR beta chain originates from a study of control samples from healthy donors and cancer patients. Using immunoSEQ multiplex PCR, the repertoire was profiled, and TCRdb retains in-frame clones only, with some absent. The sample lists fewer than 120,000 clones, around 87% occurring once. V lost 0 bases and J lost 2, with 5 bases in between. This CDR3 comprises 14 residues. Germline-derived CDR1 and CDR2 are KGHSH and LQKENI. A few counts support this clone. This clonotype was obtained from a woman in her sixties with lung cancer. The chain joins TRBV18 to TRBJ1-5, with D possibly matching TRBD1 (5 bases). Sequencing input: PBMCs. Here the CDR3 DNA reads TGTGCCAGCTCACCACCGACAGGCAATCAGCCCCAGCATTTT. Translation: CASSPPTGNQPQHF.